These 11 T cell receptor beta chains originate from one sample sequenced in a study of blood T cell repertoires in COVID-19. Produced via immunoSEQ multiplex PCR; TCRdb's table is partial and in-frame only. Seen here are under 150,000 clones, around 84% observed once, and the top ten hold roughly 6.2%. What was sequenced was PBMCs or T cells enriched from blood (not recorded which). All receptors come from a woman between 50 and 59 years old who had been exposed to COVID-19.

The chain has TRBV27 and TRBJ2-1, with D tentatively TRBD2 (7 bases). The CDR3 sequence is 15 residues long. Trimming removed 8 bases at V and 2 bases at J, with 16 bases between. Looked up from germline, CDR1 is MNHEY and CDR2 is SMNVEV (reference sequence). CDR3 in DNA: TGTGCCAGCGAAACAGGGAGGGGAGCCTACAATGAGCAGTTCTTC. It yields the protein CASETGRGAYNEQFF.

CDR3 sequence (DNA): TGTGCCAGCAGGACATGGACAGGGGACCCCTACGAGCAGTACTTC. Translating gives CASRTWTGDPYEQYF. The chain has TRBV6-5 and TRBJ2-7, with TRBD1 identical over 9 bases. Germline V gene lookup returns CDR1 MNHEY and CDR2 SVGAGI. After removal of 6 bases from V and 2 bases from J, the junction contained 8 bases not matched to a gene. The CDR3 spans 15 residues.

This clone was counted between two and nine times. CDR3 loop: CASRGSWTEAFF. The CDR3 coding sequence is TGTGCCAGCAGGGGGTCTTGGACTGAAGCTTTCTTT. The V call is TRBV19, the J call TRBJ1-1; 7 bases are a match to TRBD1. The CDR3 contains 12 residues. Germline assignment: CDR1 LNHDA and CDR2 SQIVND (reference sequence). With 9 bases clipped from V and 5 bases from J, the junction kept 6 bases outside the gene matches.

CDR3 sequence (DNA): TGTGCCAGCAGCGCAACTGCTAGCGGGGCAGAGACCCAGTACTTC. It yields the protein CASSATASGAETQYF. This chain links TRBV11-3 with TRBJ2-5; TRBD2 aligns across 9 bases. The CDR3 loop spans 15 amino acids. V was pared by 5 bases and J by 4 bases, with 8 bases of the junction left unmatched. The germline gives CDR1 SGHNT, CDR2 YENEEA.

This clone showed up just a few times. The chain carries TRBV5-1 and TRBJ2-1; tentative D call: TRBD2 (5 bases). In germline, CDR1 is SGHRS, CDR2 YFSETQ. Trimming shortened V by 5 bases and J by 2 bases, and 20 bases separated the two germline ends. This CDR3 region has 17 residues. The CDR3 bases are TGCGCCAGCAGACATTGGTGGGTCCGGGAACCCTACAATGAGCAGTTCTTC. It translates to CASRHWWVREPYNEQFF.

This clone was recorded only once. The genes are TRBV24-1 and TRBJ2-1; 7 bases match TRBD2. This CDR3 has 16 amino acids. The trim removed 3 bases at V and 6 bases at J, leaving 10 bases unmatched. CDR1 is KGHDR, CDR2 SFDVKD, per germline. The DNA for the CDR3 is TGTGCCACCAGTGATAGAGGTGGGAGCGGGACCAATGAGCAGTTCTTC. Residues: CATSDRGGSGTNEQFF.

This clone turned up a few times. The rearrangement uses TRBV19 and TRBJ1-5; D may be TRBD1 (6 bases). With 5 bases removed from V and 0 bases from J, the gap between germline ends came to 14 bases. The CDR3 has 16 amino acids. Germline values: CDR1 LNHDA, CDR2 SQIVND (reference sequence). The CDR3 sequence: CASSSTGTHSNQPQHF. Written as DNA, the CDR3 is TGTGCCAGTAGTTCAACAGGGACCCATAGCAATCAGCCCCAGCATTTT.

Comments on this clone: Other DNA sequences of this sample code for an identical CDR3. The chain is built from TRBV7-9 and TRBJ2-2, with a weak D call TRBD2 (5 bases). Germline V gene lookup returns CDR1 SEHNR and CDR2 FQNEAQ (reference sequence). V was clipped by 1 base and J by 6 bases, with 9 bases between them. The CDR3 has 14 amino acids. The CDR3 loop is CASSLGLAPGELFF. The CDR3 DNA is TGTGCCAGCAGCTTAGGTCTAGCACCCGGGGAGCTGTTTTTT.

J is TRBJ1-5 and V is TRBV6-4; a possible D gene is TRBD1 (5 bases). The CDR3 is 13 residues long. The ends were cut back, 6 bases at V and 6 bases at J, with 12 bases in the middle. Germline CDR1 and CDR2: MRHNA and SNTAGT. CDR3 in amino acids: CASSLTGTQPQHF. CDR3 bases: TGTGCCAGCAGCCTTACAGGAACTCAGCCCCAGCATTTT.

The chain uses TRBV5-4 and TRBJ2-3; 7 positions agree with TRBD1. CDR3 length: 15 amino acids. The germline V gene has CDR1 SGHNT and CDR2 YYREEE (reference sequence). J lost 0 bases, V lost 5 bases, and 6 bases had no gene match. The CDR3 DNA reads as TGTGCCAGCAGGCCGGGGACAGCTAGCACAGATACGCAGTATTTT. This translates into CASRPGTASTDTQYF.

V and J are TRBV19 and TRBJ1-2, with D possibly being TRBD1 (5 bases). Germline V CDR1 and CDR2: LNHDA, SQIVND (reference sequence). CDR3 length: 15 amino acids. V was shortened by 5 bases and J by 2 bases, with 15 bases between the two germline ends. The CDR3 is CASSLFTGQNYGYTF. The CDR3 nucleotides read TGTGCCAGTAGTCTGTTCACTGGACAAAACTATGGCTACACCTTC.